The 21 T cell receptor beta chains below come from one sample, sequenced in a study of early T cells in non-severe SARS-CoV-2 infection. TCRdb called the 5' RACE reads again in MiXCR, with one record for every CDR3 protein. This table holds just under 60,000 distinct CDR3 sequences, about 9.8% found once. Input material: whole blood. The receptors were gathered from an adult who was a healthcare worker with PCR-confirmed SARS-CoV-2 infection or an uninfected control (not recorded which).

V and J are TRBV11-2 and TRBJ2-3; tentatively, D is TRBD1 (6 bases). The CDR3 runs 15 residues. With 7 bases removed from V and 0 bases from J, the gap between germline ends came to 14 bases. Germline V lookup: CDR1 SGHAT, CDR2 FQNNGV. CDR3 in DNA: TGTGCCAGCACCCCCCCGACAGGTAGCACAGATACGCAGTATTTT. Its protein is CASTPPTGSTDTQYF.

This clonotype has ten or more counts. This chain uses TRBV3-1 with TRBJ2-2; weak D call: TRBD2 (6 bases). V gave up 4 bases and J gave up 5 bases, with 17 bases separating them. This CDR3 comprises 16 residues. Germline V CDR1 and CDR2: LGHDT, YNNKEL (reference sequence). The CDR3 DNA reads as TGTGCCAGCAGCCCTCCTGGCGGGATAGCGACCGGGGAGCTGTTTTTT. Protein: CASSPPGGIATGELFF.

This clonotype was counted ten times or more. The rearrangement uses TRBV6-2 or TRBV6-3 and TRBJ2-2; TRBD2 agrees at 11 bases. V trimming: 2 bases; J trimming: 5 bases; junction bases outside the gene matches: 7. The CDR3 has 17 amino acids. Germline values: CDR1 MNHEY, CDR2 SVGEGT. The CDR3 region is CASSYARTSGLTGELFF. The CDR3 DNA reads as TGTGCCAGCAGTTACGCCCGGACTAGCGGGTTGACCGGGGAGCTGTTTTTT.

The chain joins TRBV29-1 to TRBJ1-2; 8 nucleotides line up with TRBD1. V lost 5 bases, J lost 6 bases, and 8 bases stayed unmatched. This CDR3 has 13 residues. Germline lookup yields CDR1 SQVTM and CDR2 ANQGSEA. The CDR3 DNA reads TGCAGCGTTACGGGCCAGGGGGCGCATGGCTACACCTTC. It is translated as CSVTGQGAHGYTF.

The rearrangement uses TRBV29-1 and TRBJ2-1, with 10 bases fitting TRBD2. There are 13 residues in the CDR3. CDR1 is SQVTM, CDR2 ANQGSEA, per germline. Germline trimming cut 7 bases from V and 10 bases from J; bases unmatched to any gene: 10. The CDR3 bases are TGCAGCGGCTCCGGGACTAGCGTCAACGAGCAGTTCTTC. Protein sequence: CSGSGTSVNEQFF.

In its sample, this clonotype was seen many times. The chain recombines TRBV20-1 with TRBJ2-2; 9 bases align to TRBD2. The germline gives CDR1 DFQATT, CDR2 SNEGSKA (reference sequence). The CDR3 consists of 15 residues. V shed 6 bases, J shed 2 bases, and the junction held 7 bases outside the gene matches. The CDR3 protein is CSALAGVGNTGELFF. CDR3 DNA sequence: TGCAGTGCGTTAGCGGGAGTAGGAAACACCGGGGAGCTGTTTTTT.

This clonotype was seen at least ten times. The CDR3: CASSMGWGNQPQHF. As DNA, the CDR3 is TGTGCCAGTAGTATGGGGTGGGGGAACCAGCCCCAGCATTTT. The rearrangement links TRBV19 to TRBJ1-5, with D perhaps TRBD1 (5 bases). V shed 3 bases and J shed 7 bases, with 13 bases lying between them. Germline CDR1 is LNHDA and CDR2 is SQIVND (reference sequence). The length of the CDR3 is 14 residues.

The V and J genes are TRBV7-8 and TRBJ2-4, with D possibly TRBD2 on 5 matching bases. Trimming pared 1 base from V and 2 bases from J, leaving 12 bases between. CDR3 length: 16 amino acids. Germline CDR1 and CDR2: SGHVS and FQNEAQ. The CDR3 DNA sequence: TGTGCCAGCAGCTTAGTTCCTCGGGGTCCCAAAAACATTCAGTACTTC. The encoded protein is CASSLVPRGPKNIQYF.

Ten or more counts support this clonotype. DNA of the CDR3: TGTGCCAGCAGGCTAAGTTTAGGGGCATCCCATCCCTTCTTC. Its translation: CASRLSLGASHPFF. The genes are TRBV2 and TRBJ2-1, with a tentative D call TRBD1 (5 bases). V lost 6 bases and J lost 16, with 25 bases in between. The CDR3 runs 14 residues. CDR1 is SNHLY and CDR2 is FYNNEI in the germline V gene.

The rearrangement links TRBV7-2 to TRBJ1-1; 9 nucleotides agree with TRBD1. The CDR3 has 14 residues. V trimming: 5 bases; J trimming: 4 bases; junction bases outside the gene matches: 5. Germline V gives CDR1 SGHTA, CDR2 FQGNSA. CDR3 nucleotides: TGTGCCAGCAGCGCACAGGGGGCGCGCACTGAAGCTTTCTTT. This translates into CASSAQGARTEAFF.

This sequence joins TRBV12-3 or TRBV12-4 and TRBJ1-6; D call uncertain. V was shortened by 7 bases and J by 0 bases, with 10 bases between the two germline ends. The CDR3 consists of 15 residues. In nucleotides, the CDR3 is TGTGCCAGCAAGAACCACGGCTCCTATAATTCACCCCTCCACTTT. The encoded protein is CASKNHGSYNSPLHF.

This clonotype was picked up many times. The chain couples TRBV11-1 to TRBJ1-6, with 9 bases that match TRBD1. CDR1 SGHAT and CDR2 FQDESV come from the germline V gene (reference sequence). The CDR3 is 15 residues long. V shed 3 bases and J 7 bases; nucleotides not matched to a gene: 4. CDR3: CASSLDRGENSPLHF. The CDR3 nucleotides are TGTGCCAGCAGCTTGGACAGGGGAGAAAATTCACCCCTCCACTTT.

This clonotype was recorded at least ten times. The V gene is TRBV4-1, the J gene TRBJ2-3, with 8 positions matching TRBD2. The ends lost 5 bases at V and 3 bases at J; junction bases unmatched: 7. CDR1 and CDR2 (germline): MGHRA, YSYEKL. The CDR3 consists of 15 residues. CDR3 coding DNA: TGCGCCAGCAGCTCTCAGCGGGAGATTACAGATACGCAGTATTTT. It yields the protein CASSSQREITDTQYF.

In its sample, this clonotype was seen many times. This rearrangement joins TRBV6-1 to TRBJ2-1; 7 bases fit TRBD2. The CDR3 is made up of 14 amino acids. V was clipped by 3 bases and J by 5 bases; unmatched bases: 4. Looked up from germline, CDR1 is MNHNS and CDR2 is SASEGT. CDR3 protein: CASSERLANNEQFF. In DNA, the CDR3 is TGTGCCAGCAGTGAGCGACTAGCCAACAATGAGCAGTTCTTC.

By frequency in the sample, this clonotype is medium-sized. The CDR3 loop reads CASSFPSGGYNEQFF. The CDR3 DNA reads as TGTGCCAGCAGTTTCCCTAGCGGTGGCTACAATGAGCAGTTCTTC. This chain joins TRBV12-3 or TRBV12-4 and TRBJ2-1; 7 nucleotides match TRBD2. J lost 3 bases, V lost 3 bases, and 5 bases had no gene match. The CDR3 loop spans 15 amino acids.

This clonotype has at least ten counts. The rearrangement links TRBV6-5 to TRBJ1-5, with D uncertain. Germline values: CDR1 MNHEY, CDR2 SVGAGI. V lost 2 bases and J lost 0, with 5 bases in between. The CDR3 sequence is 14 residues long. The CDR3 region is CASSYRFSNQPQHF. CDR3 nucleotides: TGTGCCAGCAGTTACCGCTTTAGCAATCAGCCCCAGCATTTT.

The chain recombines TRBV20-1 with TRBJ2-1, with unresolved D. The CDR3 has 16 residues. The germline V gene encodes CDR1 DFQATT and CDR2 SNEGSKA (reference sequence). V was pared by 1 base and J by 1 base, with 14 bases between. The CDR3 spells CSARGLGLGSYNEQFF. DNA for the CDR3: TGCAGTGCTAGAGGCCTGGGGTTGGGGTCCTACAATGAGCAGTTCTTC.

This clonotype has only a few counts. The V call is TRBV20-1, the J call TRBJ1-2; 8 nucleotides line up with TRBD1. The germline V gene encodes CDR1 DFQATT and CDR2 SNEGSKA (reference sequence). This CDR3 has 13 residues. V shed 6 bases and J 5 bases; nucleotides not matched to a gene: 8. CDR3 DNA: TGCAGTGCCGCACCCGGGACAGGATATGGCTACACCTTC. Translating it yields CSAAPGTGYGYTF.

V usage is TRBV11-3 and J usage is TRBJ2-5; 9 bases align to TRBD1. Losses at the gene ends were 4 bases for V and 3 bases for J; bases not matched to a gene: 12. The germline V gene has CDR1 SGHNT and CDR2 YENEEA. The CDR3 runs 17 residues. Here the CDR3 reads CASSSPDSTGGEETQYF. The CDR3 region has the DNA TGTGCCAGCAGCTCTCCCGACTCTACAGGGGGCGAAGAGACCCAGTACTTC.

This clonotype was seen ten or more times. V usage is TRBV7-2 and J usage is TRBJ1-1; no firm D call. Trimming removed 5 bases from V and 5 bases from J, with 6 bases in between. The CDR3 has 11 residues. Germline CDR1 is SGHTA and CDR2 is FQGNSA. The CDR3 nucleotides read TGTGCCAGCAGCAGCAAAACTGAAGCTTTCTTT. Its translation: CASSSKTEAFF.

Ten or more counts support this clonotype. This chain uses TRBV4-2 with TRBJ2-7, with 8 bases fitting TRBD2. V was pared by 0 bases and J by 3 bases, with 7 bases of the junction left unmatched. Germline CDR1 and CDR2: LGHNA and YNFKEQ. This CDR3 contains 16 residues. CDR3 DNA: TGTGCCAGCAGCCAAGAGAGGACTAGCAGCCACTACGAGCAGTACTTC. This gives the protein CASSQERTSSHYEQYF.